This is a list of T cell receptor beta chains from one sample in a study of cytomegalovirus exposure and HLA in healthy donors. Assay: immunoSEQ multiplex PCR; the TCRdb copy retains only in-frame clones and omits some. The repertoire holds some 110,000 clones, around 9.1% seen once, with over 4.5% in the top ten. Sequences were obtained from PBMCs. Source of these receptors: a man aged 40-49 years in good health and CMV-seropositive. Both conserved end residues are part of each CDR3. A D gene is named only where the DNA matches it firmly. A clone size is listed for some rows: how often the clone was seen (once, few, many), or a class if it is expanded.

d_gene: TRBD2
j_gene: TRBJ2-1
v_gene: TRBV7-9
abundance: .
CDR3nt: TGTGCCAGCAGCCAACGAGCTAGCGGGACTTCCTACAATGAGCAGTTCTTC
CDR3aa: CASSQRASGTSYNEQFF

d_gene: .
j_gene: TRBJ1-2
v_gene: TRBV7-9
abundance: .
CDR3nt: TGTGCCAGCAGCTCGTACCGGGGGGTCTATGGCTACACCTTC
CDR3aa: CASSSYRGVYGYTF

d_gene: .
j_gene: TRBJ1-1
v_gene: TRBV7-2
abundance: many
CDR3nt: TGTGCCAGCAGCTTAAGTGGGGGGGCGACCACTGAAGCTTTCTTT
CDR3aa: CASSLSGGATTEAFF

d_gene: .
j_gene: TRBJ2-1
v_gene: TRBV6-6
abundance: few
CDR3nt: TGTGCCAGCAGCTCTGAGGGGCAGTTCTTC
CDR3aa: CASSSEGQFF

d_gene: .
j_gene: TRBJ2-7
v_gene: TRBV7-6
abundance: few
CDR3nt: TGTGCCAGCAGCTTAGTATCTTACGAGCAGTACTTC
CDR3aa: CASSLVSYEQYF

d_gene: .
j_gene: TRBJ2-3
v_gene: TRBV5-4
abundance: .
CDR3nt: TGTGCCAGCAGCTTGGTACAGGGCACAGATACGCAGTATTTT
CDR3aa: CASSLVQGTDTQYF

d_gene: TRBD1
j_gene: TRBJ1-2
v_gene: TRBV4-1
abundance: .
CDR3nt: TGCGCCAGCAGCCATTTGGCCGGGACAGGCTATGAGGGCTACACCTTC
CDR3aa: CASSHLAGTGYEGYTF

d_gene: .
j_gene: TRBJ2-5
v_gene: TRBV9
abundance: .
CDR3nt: TGTGCCAGCAGCGTAGCTTTTGGGCTTCAAGAGACCCAGTACTTC
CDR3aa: CASSVAFGLQETQYF

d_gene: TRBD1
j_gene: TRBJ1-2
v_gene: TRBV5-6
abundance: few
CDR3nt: TGTGCCAGCAGCCTTTGGACAGGGACCGGGGCTAACTATGGCTACACCTTC
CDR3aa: CASSLWTGTGANYGYTF

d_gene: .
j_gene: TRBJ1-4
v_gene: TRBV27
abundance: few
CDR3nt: TGTGCCAGCAGTCCCCAGGGACACCCGGGTCCTAATGAAAAACTGTTTTTT
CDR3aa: CASSPQGHPGPNEKLFF

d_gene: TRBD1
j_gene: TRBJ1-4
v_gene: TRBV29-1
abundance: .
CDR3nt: TGCAGCGTTCTGACAGGGAGGAGAGATGAAAAACTGTTTTTT
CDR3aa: CSVLTGRRDEKLFF

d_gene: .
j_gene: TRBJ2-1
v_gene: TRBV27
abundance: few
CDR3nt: TGTGCCAGCATTAGCGCGAGCTCCTACAATGAGCAGTTCTTC
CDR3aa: CASISASSYNEQFF

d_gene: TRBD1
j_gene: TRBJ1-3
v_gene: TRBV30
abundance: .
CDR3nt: TGTGCCTGGAGTGTCGACAGGGTCGGAGACACCATATATTTT
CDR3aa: CAWSVDRVGDTIYF

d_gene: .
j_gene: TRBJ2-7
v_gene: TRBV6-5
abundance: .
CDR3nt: TGTGCCAGCAGTTACGGCGGGAAGACCTACGAGCAGTACTTC
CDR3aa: CASSYGGKTYEQYF

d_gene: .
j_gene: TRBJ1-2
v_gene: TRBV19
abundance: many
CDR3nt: TGTGCCAGTAGTATGGAGGACTATGGCTACACCTTC
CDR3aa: CASSMEDYGYTF

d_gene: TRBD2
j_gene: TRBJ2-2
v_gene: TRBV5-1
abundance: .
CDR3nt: TGCGCCAGCAGCAGGACTAGCGGGAACACCGGGGAGCTGTTTTTT
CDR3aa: CASSRTSGNTGELFF

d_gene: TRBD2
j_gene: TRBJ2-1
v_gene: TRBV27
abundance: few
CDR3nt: TGTGCCAGCAGTTTTATCGCAGGGACCCAACTAGCGGATGGGGGCAATGAGCAGTTCTTC
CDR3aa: CASSFIAGTQLADGGNEQFF

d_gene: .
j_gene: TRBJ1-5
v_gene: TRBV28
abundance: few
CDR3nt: TGTGCCAGCACTCTAATGTCTAGGCAGCCCCAGCATTTT
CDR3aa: CASTLMSRQPQHF

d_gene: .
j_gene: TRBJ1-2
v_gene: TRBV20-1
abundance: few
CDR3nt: TGCAGTGCTATCGCTAACTATGGCTACACCTTC
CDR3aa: CSAIANYGYTF

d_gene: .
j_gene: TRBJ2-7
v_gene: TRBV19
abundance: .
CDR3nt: TGTGCCAGTAGTATCGGCAGGGACGAGCAGTACTTC
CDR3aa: CASSIGRDEQYF

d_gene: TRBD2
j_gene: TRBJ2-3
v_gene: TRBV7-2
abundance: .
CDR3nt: TGTGCCAGCAGCGTGCTAGCGGGGGCGGGGACAGATACGCAGTATTTT
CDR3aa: CASSVLAGAGTDTQYF

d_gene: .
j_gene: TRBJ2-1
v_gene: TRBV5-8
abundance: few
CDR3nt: TGTGCCAGCAGCGATGTCGGTCGGGTAAGCTACAATGAGCAGTTCTTC
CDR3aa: CASSDVGRVSYNEQFF

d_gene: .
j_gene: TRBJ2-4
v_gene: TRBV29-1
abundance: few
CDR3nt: TGCAGCGTTCGAGGCAGGGGTGAAAACATTCAGTACTTC
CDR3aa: CSVRGRGENIQYF

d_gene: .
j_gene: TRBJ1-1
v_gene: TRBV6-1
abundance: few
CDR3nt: TGTGCCAGCAGTGTTGAGGGGGTGAACACTGAAGCTTTCTTT
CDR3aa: CASSVEGVNTEAFF

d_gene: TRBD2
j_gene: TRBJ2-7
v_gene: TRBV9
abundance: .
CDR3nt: TGTGCCAGCAGCCCCCAGGGGCGGGAGGGAGGCGAGCAGTACTTC
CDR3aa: CASSPQGREGGEQYF

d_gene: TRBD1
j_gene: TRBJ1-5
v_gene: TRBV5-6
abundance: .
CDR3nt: TGTGCCAGCAGCAAGGACAGGGCAAATCAGCCCCAGCATTTT
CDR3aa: CASSKDRANQPQHF

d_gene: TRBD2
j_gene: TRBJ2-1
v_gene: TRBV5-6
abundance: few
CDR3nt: TGTGCCAGCAGCTTGGGGACTAGCGATTACAATGAGCAGTTCTTC
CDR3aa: CASSLGTSDYNEQFF

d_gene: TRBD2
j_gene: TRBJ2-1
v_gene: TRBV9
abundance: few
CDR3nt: TGTGCCAGCAGCGTAGACGGGGGGCTAGCGGGATGGAATGAGCAGTTCTTC
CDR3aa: CASSVDGGLAGWNEQFF